The next 12 T cell receptor beta chains were all read from a single sample in a study of breast tumors, draining lymph nodes, adjacent tissues (TCRdb year 2016). Library preparation employed multiplex PCR. Sequencing used an Illumina HiSeq 2000. The public reads were reanalyzed by TCRdb: fastp trimming at Q25, MiXCR alignment, in-frame beta chains only. Every CDR3 protein is listed once, alongside the most common genes and DNA of its rows. A total of approximately 280,000 distinct CDR3 sequences appear in this sample, under 35% of them only once. The top ten constitute over 0.95% of the sample. The axillary draining lymph nodes of breast cancer patients were the source of the lymph node samples. The sequencing input was axillary lymph node tissue. The receptors were sampled from a female donor with breast cancer. Some clones in this sample may be carry-over from other donors' samples.

The V gene is TRBV10-1, the J gene TRBJ1-6; D gene unclear. The CDR3 runs to 16 residues. Per the germline V gene, CDR1 is WNHNN and CDR2 is SYGVQD (reference sequence). The CDR3 reads CAKLNGRGDSRSPLHF. As DNA, the CDR3 is TGCGCGAAACTTAATGGGCGGGGAGATTCGCGTTCACCCCTCCACTTT.

This clonotype was found many times. V and J are TRBV14 and TRBJ2-5; tentatively, D is TRBD1 (6 bases). Germline loops: CDR1 SGHDN, CDR2 FVKESK. The CDR3 has 15 amino acids. Trimming shortened V by 5 bases and J by 6 bases, and 19 bases separated the two germline ends. The CDR3 here is CASSATDGDTKTQYF. CDR3 sequence (DNA): TGTGCCAGCAGCGCGACAGACGGGGACACAAAGACCCAGTACTTC.

Points on this clonotype: This clone may be a read error of a much larger clone one base away. The chain has TRBV19 and TRBJ1-2; no definite D call. CDR1 is LNHDA, CDR2 SQIVND, per germline (reference sequence). The CDR3 sequence is 11 residues long. This chain's CDR3 is CASSLRDGHTF. CDR3 DNA sequence: TGTGCCAGCAGTTTACGGGATGGCCACACCTTC.

This clonotype was seen only a few times. This sequence may be a read error, since a much larger clone differs from it by one base. V gene TRBV9 combines with J gene TRBJ2-7, with 9 nucleotides matching TRBD2. Germline V gene lookup returns CDR1 SGDLS and CDR2 YYNGEE. The CDR3 consists of 14 residues. This CDR3 reads CASSVGGSGSEQSF. CDR3 sequence (DNA): TGTGCCAGCAGCGTAGGAGGTAGCGGGAGTGAGCAGTCCTTC.

The chain recombines TRBV19 with TRBJ1-6; D remains unclear. This CDR3 has 10 amino acids. Germline-derived CDR1 and CDR2 are LNHDA and SQIVND (reference sequence). The V end was cut by 9 bases, the J end by 16 bases, with 13 bases between. The CDR3 nucleotides are TGTGCCAGACACCGGAGTACTCTCCACTTT. It encodes CARHRSTLHF.

A note on this clonotype: A read error may explain this, as a much larger clone is one base away. Given the absence of the conserved phenylalanine or tryptophan at the CDR3 end, a read error is likely. The chain uses TRBV30 and TRBJ2-7; no definite D call. V dropped 1 base and J dropped 6 bases, with 16 bases sitting between them. Germline-derived CDR1 and CDR2 are GTSNPN and SVGIG (reference sequence). This CDR3 is 14 amino acids long. The CDR3 is CAWSAAFSSAEQYS. In DNA form, the CDR3 reads TGTGCCTGGAGTGCCGCCTTCTCCTCTGCCGAGCAGTACTCC.

With regard to this clonotype: This may come from a read error, since a much larger clone is one base off. The chain uses TRBV11-2 and TRBJ2-7; 8 nucleotides match TRBD2. V lost 6 bases to trimming and J lost 2 bases; unmatched junction nucleotides: 6. This CDR3 contains 14 residues. From germline, CDR1 is SGHAT and CDR2 FQNNGV. CDR3 amino acids: CASRSIAGTYEQYF. The CDR3 DNA sequence: TGTGCCAGCAGATCTATAGCGGGAACCTACGAGCAGTACTTC.

V and J are TRBV7-3 and TRBJ2-1, with TRBD2 matching 12 bases. From germline, CDR1 is SGHTA and CDR2 FQGTGA. Germline trimming cut 4 bases from V and 10 bases from J; bases unmatched to any gene: 8. CDR3 length: 15 residues. The CDR3 nucleotides are TGTGCCAGCAGCTCCGAACGACTAGCGGGAGAGGAGCAGTTCTTC. Translated, it gives CASSSERLAGEEQFF. The full variable domain, completed using reference TRBV7-3 and TRBJ2-1, is GAGVSQTPSNKVTEKGKYVELRCDPISGHTALYWYRQSLGQGPEFLIYFQGTGAADDSGLPNDRFFAVRPEGSVSTLKIQRTERGDSAVYLCASSSERLAGEEQFFGPGTRLTVL.

This clonotype was found many times. One junction end disagrees with the germline gene, perhaps due to a read error. CDR3 sequence (DNA): TGTGCCACCAGTGTTTTGAATGAGCAGTTCTTC. Encoded protein: CATSVLNEQFF. V and J are TRBV24-1 and TRBJ2-1; D is ambiguous. Germline V lookup: CDR1 KGHDR, CDR2 SFDVKD. CDR3 length: 11 residues.

Notes on this clonotype: Because the CDR3 is missing its conserved closing phenylalanine or tryptophan, this is likely a read error. It is unclear where the CDR3 begins or ends on the DNA, so no DNA is shown, and the CDR3 is as TCRdb lists it. The chain is built from TRBV7-8 and TRBJ2-5. The CDR3 numbers 8 amino acids, ends counted. The germline V gene encodes CDR1 SGHVS and CDR2 FQNEAQ. This CDR3 is CASSSRDG.

Turning to this clonotype: A much larger clone is a single base away; this may be a read error. The CDR3 loop is CASSVGSGRDNEPFF. The CDR3 DNA reads TGTGCCAGCAGCGTCGGTAGCGGGAGGGACAATGAGCCGTTCTTC. V usage is TRBV9 and J usage is TRBJ2-1; 11 nucleotides agree with TRBD2. This CDR3 is 15 amino acids long. In germline, CDR1 is SGDLS, CDR2 YYNGEE.

Note on this clonotype: The conserved phenylalanine or tryptophan normally closing the CDR3 is absent here, so this likely arose from a read error. The chain uses TRBV24-1 and TRBJ2-5; a possible D gene is TRBD2 (5 bases). V shed 5 bases and J shed 3 bases, with 15 bases lying between them. The CDR3 loop spans 15 amino acids. Germline loops: CDR1 KGHDR, CDR2 SFDVKD. The CDR3 nucleotides read TGTGCCACCAGTGGATCTCCAAGCGGAAAAGAGACCCAGTACCTC. Protein product: CATSGSPSGKETQYL.